The present T cell receptor (beta chain) was sequenced within a study of CD8+CD57+ T cells in acquired aplastic anemia. The V and J ends lost 9 bases and 2 bases respectively, with 4 bases between them. The CDR3 is 10 residues long. CDR1 and CDR2 (germline): KGHDR, SFDVKD. For CDR3 and TCR beta VDJ profiling, genomic DNA was the template used. Each CDR3 protein gets one entry after TCRdb re-called the reads with MiXCR. The repertoire includes approximately 80,000 distinct CDR3 sequences, 55% to 75% of them detected once, and around 80% sits in the top ten. All patients picked for sequencing had shown, by flow cytometry, an expansion of CD8+CD57+ cells. No therapy had been given to the patients at the time of blood sampling.

Source material: sorted CD4+, CD8+, or CD8+CD57+ T cells (not recorded which) from PBMCs. The chain joins TRBV24-1 to TRBJ2-7; D gene unclear. This sequence was found in a human donor with aplastic anemia. CDR3 DNA: TGTGCCACCCCCCCCTACGAGCAGTACTTC. This encodes CATPPYEQYF.